This is a list of T cell receptor beta chains from one sample in a study of T cell responses to AZD1222 COVID-19 vaccine. Here immunoSEQ multiplex PCR was the method, and the copy in TCRdb shows in-frame clones only, minus some. This table holds approximately 100,000 clones, around nine tenths found once. Sequenced here: peripheral blood, sampled on day 0 of AZD1222 vaccination. These receptors were obtained from an adult in good health. The CDR3 runs from the conserved cysteine through the conserved F or W. D genes are given only for firm matches. Clone size is shown for a subset of rows, as once, few, many or a class of expanded clone.

clone_size j_call v_call d_call cdr3_nt cdr3_aa
. TRBJ1-1 TRBV3-1/TRBV3-2 . TGTGCCAGCAGCCCCGGGACAGAAGCTTTCTTT CASSPGTEAFF
once TRBJ1-5 TRBV19 . TGTGCCAGTAGTTTCAGACAGGACGGTCAGCCCCAGCATTTT CASSFRQDGQPQHF
. TRBJ1-2 TRBV5-6 TRBD1 TGTGCCAGCAGCTCAGTACAGGGGCTCGTAGGTGGCTACACCTTC CASSSVQGLVGGYTF
. TRBJ1-3 TRBV4-3 . TGCGCCAGCAGCCCCGACGGGAGCTCTGGAAACACCATATATTTT CASSPDGSSGNTIYF
. TRBJ2-7 TRBV5-1 TRBD1 TGCGCCAGCAGCTTACAGGGGTTTTACTACGAGCAGTACTTC CASSLQGFYYEQYF
once TRBJ1-2 TRBV24-1 TRBD1 TGTGCCACCAGCATAGGGACAGGGGCGGGTGGCTACACCTTC CATSIGTGAGGYTF
. TRBJ2-1 TRBV6-2/TRBV6-3 . TGTGCCAGCAGCTGGTACAATGAGCAGTTCTTC CASSWYNEQFF
. TRBJ1-2 TRBV9 TRBD1 TGTGCCAGCAGCGTAGGGGCGACAGGGGATCGCTATGGCTACACCTTC CASSVGATGDRYGYTF
. TRBJ1-2 TRBV27 . TGTGCCAGCAGTCAGGGTGGTGGCTACACCTTC CASSQGGGYTF
. TRBJ2-7 TRBV7-2 TRBD1 TGTGCCAGCAGCTTGGGTTCAGGGGGACGGTACGAGCAGTACTTC CASSLGSGGRYEQYF
. TRBJ2-7 TRBV19 . TGTGCCAGTAGTAGGACGGGTGCCTACGAGCAGTACTTC CASSRTGAYEQYF
. TRBJ1-5 TRBV19 . TGTGCCAGTAGGAAAGACATGCCGGGCAATCAGCCCCAGCATTTT CASRKDMPGNQPQHF
. TRBJ1-4 TRBV29-1 . TGCAGCGTATCGGGGCTTGCAACTAATGAAAAACTGTTTTTT CSVSGLATNEKLFF
. TRBJ1-6 TRBV25-1 TRBD1 TGTGCCAGCAGTGTTTGGACAGGGACGGGAGATTCACCCCTCCACTTT CASSVWTGTGDSPLHF
. TRBJ2-2 TRBV18 . TGTGCCAGCTCACCACCGAACTTGAGCGGGGAGCTGTTTTTT CASSPPNLSGELFF
. TRBJ2-3 TRBV30 . TGTGCCTGGAGTGAGTTGGGGCTAAACACAGATACGCAGTATTTT CAWSELGLNTDTQYF
. TRBJ1-3 TRBV6-5 . TGTGCCAGCAGTTACGGCCTAGGGGGGGCTGGAAACACCATATATTTT CASSYGLGGAGNTIYF
. TRBJ1-1 TRBV6-5 TRBD1 TGTGCCAGCAGTTACTCCAAAGGGGGCTGGACTGAAGCTTTCTTT CASSYSKGGWTEAFF
. TRBJ2-7 TRBV10-3 . TGTGCCATCCGACATGACAGTCTAACCTACGAGCAGTACTTC CAIRHDSLTYEQYF
. TRBJ2-3 TRBV19 TRBD2 TGTGCCAGTAGTATTACTAGCGGGGGGGGAGATACGCAGTATTTT CASSITSGGGDTQYF
few TRBJ1-1 TRBV6-6 . TGTGCCAGCAGTTACTCGAGTGGGATCACTGAAGCTTTCTTT CASSYSSGITEAFF
. TRBJ1-5 TRBV5-1 . TGCGCCAGCAGCTTGGGGCAGGGTAGCAATCAGCCCCAGCATTTT CASSLGQGSNQPQHF
. TRBJ1-5 TRBV6-6 . TGTGCCAGCAGTTACGGTACCGGTCAGCCCCAGCATTTT CASSYGTGQPQHF
. TRBJ1-2 TRBV6-6 . TGTGCCAGCCAGGGGCAGGGGAACTATGGCTACACCTTC CASQGQGNYGYTF
. TRBJ1-5 TRBV19 . TGTGCCAGTAGCATTGGGACAAGGAGCAATCAGCCCCAGCATTTT CASSIGTRSNQPQHF
. TRBJ2-5 TRBV28 TRBD1 TGTGCCAGCAACCTACAGGGGTTCAGAGAGACCCAGTACTTC CASNLQGFRETQYF
. TRBJ2-1 TRBV7-2 TRBD2 TGTGCCAGCAGCAGGACTAGCGGGGAGCAGTTCTTC CASSRTSGEQFF
. TRBJ2-2 TRBV12-3/TRBV12-4 . TGTGCCAGCAGTTTAGTGGAGTCCGGGGAGCTGTTTTTT CASSLVESGELFF
once TRBJ1-1 TRBV6-5 . TGTGCCAGCAGTTACTCGATTGGGGGCACGAACACTGAAGCTTTCTTT CASSYSIGGTNTEAFF
. TRBJ2-7 TRBV5-1 . TGCGCCAGCCGAAGGTCAGGGACCGACGAGCAGTACTTC CASRRSGTDEQYF
once TRBJ2-3 TRBV27 . TGTGCCAGCAGGGGGATTACCGACACAGATACGCAGTATTTT CASRGITDTDTQYF
. TRBJ2-5 TRBV5-1 TRBD2 TGCGCCAGCAGCTTGGCGGGGGGGTTCCAAGAGACCCAGTACTTC CASSLAGGFQETQYF
. TRBJ2-1 TRBV27 TRBD1 TGTGCCAGCCGCCGTGGGACAGGGGATGTTGATGAGCAGTTCTTC CASRRGTGDVDEQFF
. TRBJ2-7 TRBV10-3 . TGTGCCATCAGTGATCGGCAGCTAAACTACGAGCAGTACTTC CAISDRQLNYEQYF
few TRBJ2-2 TRBV2 TRBD2 TGTGCCAGCAGGGGACTAGCTCGGACCGGGGAGCTGTTTTTT CASRGLARTGELFF
. TRBJ1-4 TRBV4-1 . TGCGCCAGCAGCCAAGCGCAGGGGAATAATGAAAAACTGTTTTTT CASSQAQGNNEKLFF
. TRBJ2-7 TRBV9 TRBD2 TGTGCCAGCAGCTCTACTAGCGGGGGGTTTGAGCAGTACTTC CASSSTSGGFEQYF
once TRBJ1-1 TRBV7-9 . TGTGCCAGCAGCTTAGTAGCGGGAAAAGGCACTGAAGCTTTCTTT CASSLVAGKGTEAFF
. TRBJ1-2 TRBV7-6 TRBD1 TGTGCCAGCAGCCGTCGGACAGGCAATGGCTACACCTTC CASSRRTGNGYTF
. TRBJ1-2 TRBV19 TRBD1 TGTGCCAGTAGTGCCACCCGGGACAGGGGGCGATGGTATGGCTACACCTTC CASSATRDRGRWYGYTF
. TRBJ2-3 TRBV3-1/TRBV3-2 TRBD2 TGTGCCAGCAGCCAAGAGAGTTTGGCGGGGGGGAACACAGATACGCAGTATTTT CASSQESLAGGNTDTQYF
. TRBJ2-5 TRBV5-5 . TGTGCCAGCAGCTTGGAACAGATACCAGAGACCCAGTACTTC CASSLEQIPETQYF
. TRBJ2-1 TRBV5-1 . TGCGCCAGCAGCTTGGGAGAGTTGGCGGGGTCCTACAATGAGCAGTTCTTC CASSLGELAGSYNEQFF
. TRBJ1-6 TRBV5-6 . TGTGCCAGCAGCTTGCTCGGAGGTTCACCCCTCCACTTT CASSLLGGSPLHF
. TRBJ1-6 TRBV28 TRBD1 TGTGCCAGCAGTCCGGACAGGGGGCGCGGATCACCCCTCCACTTT CASSPDRGRGSPLHF
. TRBJ2-2 TRBV28 . TGTGCCAGCAGTCTAAACACCGGGGAGCTGTTTTTT CASSLNTGELFF
. TRBJ1-2 TRBV4-3 TRBD1 TGCGCCAGCAGCCGGGGACAGCAGAACTATGGCTACACCTTC CASSRGQQNYGYTF
. TRBJ2-2 TRBV11-2 . TGTGCCAGCAGCTTAGGGCAGGTCGGCACCGGGGAGCTGTTTTTT CASSLGQVGTGELFF
. TRBJ1-2 TRBV6-5 . TGTGCCAGCACCCTAACAACGGGGACGACGGATGGCTACACCTTC CASTLTTGTTDGYTF
. TRBJ1-2 TRBV7-2 TRBD1 TGTGCCAGCAGCTTATCGGCAGGGGGTAACTATGGCTACACCTTC CASSLSAGGNYGYTF